This is a list of T cell receptor beta chains from one sample in a study of response to subunit inactivated influenza vaccine. Via MiXCR, TCRdb re-called the RT-PCR reads, giving one row per CDR3 protein. The table lists fewer than 750,000 distinct CDR3 sequences, 14% of them singletons. The sequencing used PBMCs from blood, collected about 11 days after vaccination. Receptors were obtained from a man aged 50 or older who received an inactivated influenza vaccine. CDR3s include the opening cysteine and the closing phenylalanine or tryptophan. Fields, in order: CDR3 DNA, CDR3 protein, clone size, V gene, D gene, J gene. The D gene is left open where the match is weak. Size is omitted from some rows. Given values are once, few, many or a class for expanded clones.

TGTGCCAGCAGACCTTCTAGCGGGAGGTCCTACGAGCAGTACTTC | CASRPSSGRSYEQYF | once | TRBV6-2/TRBV6-3 | TRBD2 | TRBJ2-7
TGTGCCAGCAGCTTCAGGGGGAGTTGGACAGATACGCAGTATTTT | CASSFRGSWTDTQYF | - | TRBV7-3 | TRBD1 | TRBJ2-3
TGTGCCAGCAGGAAGGCCCAGGGGACGTACCAAGAGACCCAGTACTTC | CASRKAQGTYQETQYF | - | TRBV11-2 | - | TRBJ2-5
TGTGCCAGCAGTTTTATCGGGCCAGGCAATCAGCCCCAGCATTTT | CASSFIGPGNQPQHF | many | TRBV27 | - | TRBJ1-5
TGCGCCAGCAGCCAAAACCCCGCGTCCTTGGACTACCGCCAAGAGACCCAGTACTTC | CASSQNPASLDYRQETQYF | - | TRBV4-3 | - | TRBJ2-5
TGTGCCAGCAGCTCTAGGACAGGGACGCACATTCAGTACTTC | CASSSRTGTHIQYF | few | TRBV7-9 | TRBD1 | TRBJ2-4
TGTGCCAGTAGTATCTTTCTCAACTACGAGCAGTACTTC | CASSIFLNYEQYF | - | TRBV19 | - | TRBJ2-7
TGTGCCAGCAGCCAAAAATTCTACGAGCAGTACTTC | CASSQKFYEQYF | - | TRBV7-9 | - | TRBJ2-7
TGTGCCAGCCGGCCAGGGCTTAGCAATCAGCCCCAGCATTTT | CASRPGLSNQPQHF | few | TRBV5-5 | - | TRBJ1-5
TGTGCCAGCAGCTTCGAAAACATTCAGTACTTC | CASSFENIQYF | few | TRBV5-6 | - | TRBJ2-4
TGTGCCAGCAGCTTAACGGGGCCGGGAGAGCAGTACTTC | CASSLTGPGEQYF | - | TRBV7-9 | - | TRBJ2-7
TGTGCCAGCAGCAAAACAGATACGAACACTGAAGCTTTCTTT | CASSKTDTNTEAFF | few | TRBV21-1 | - | TRBJ1-1
TGCGCCAGCAGCTTACAGGGCAAAGAGCAGTACTTC | CASSLQGKEQYF | few | TRBV5-1 | - | TRBJ2-7
TGTGCCAGCAGACCCGGACAGGGACTCACCGGGGAGCTGTTTTTT | CASRPGQGLTGELFF | - | TRBV28 | TRBD1 | TRBJ2-2
TGTGCCAGCAGTTACCTGGGGCGTCATTTGGCCGGGGAGCTGTTTTTT | CASSYLGRHLAGELFF | - | TRBV6-5 | - | TRBJ2-2
TGCAGCTCGGGGCGGTTCGCGGGGGAGTTCTTC | CSSGRFAGEFF | few | TRBV29-1 | TRBD2 | TRBJ2-1
TGCAGTGCTAGAGGCCCTAGCCTTTATTTAGGCAAAAACATTCAGTACTTC | CSARGPSLYLGKNIQYF | few | TRBV20-1 | - | TRBJ2-4